This paragraph reports one TCR beta chain. What it recognizes is unknown. These data come from a study of T cell repertoires in ileal Crohn's disease. Study overall: The M0 sample came from the inflamed ileal portion of the resected specimen.

Study results and limitations: Active smokers at surgery had more clonal expansions than non-smokers.

This CDR3 has 16 amino acids. V was trimmed by 5 bases and J by 3 bases, leaving 19 bases between them. Germline CDR1 LNHDA, CDR2 SQIVND (reference sequence). Measured with immunoSEQ multiplex PCR; TCRdb has only the in-frame clones, and not every one. The sample includes around 11,000 clones, about nine tenths of them seen just once. Time point denoted: inflamed ileum from the surgical specimen. V usage is TRBV19 and J usage is TRBJ1-1; D ambiguous. The specimen was ileal tissue. The TCR was taken from an adult with Crohn's disease. CDR3: CASSATFDPGYTEAFF. DNA for the CDR3: TGTGCCAGTAGTGCGACCTTCGACCCCGGGTACACTGAAGCTTTCTTT.